This T cell receptor (beta chain) was observed in a study of graft-versus-host responses after intestinal transplantation. Study overall: Recipients had multivisceral, liver-intestinal, or isolated intestinal transplants. Uniformly, recipients were administered anti-thymocyte globulin induction with subsequent tacrolimus and steroids for around three years.

Study observations and caveats: Early after transplant, HvG declines were associated with peak levels of circulating GvH clones. Recipient marrow harbored GvH clones, some of which surfaced first in ileum or blood.

Assay used: immunoSEQ multiplex PCR; TCRdb lists only in-frame clones, some missing. The top ten clones hold 3% of a sample with roughly 23,000 clones, around three quarters of them seen once. Processing of graft tissue released intraepithelial and lamina propria lymphocytes. Comment on this clone: Its antigen is not identified.

The sequence was obtained from a human patient who received an intestinal transplant, so some T cells may come from the graft donor. The sequences come from ileum tissue, collected 12 days after intestinal transplant.

The CDR3 protein is CASCQGYTF. CDR3 in DNA: TGTGCCAGCTGCCAGGGCTACACCTTC. V and J are TRBV6-6 and TRBJ1-2; no clear D. CDR3 length equals 9 residues. Trimming removed 8 bases from V and 8 bases from J, with 6 bases in between. Germline V gene lookup returns CDR1 MNHNY and CDR2 SVGAGI (reference sequence).